The clone carrying this TCR beta chain has only one observation. Its antigen remains unknown. This specimen comes from a study of T cell responses to AZD1222 COVID-19 vaccine. Only in-frame clones appear in the TCRdb table, and some are missing; sequencing was by immunoSEQ multiplex PCR. The sample carries under 130,000 clones, roughly 90% recorded once. This CDR3 has 12 amino acids. Germline lookup yields CDR1 LNHDA and CDR2 SQIVND (reference sequence). The V gene lost 7 bases and the J gene lost 7 bases, with 11 bases spanning the gap. General observations from the study: Only 5 or 6 AZD1222 recipients were seropositive at baseline. The peak T cell response came first, and repertoires were sampled only after it.

The sample was peripheral blood, taken on day 0 of AZD1222 vaccination. This chain connects TRBV19 to TRBJ1-5; D not resolved. The clonotype was recovered from an adult in good health. For the CDR3, the DNA is TGTGCCAGTACCGTATATGGCCAGCCCCAGCATTTT. It yields the protein CASTVYGQPQHF.